The 28 T cell receptor beta chains presented below share a single source sample, sequenced in a study of regulatory T cells in long-lasting Graves disease. With iRepertoire HTBI primers and Arm-PCR of CDR3 regions, TCR beta libraries were built. Using its own MiXCR run on the multiplex PCR reads, TCRdb lists one record per CDR3 protein. The sample shows a few hundred thousand distinct CDR3 sequences, roughly 10% of them seen only once. Time point here: newly diagnosed GD, antithyroid drugs for less than 3 months. PBMCs were the source of the RNA used for TCR sequencing. The same sample was also used in a study of T cells in Graves' hyperthyroidism and ophthalmopathy.

This sample comprised peripheral blood mononuclear cells (PBMCs), obtained at new diagnosis, from a patient treated with antithyroid drugs. The receptors derive from a woman aged 18-29 years with Graves disease.

This clonotype was recorded at least ten times. This rearrangement joins TRBV20-1 to TRBJ2-7, with 7 bases matching TRBD2. Germline V gene data show CDR1 as DFQATT and CDR2 as SNEGSKA (reference sequence). V lost 0 bases, J lost 0 bases, and 8 bases stayed unmatched. This CDR3 region has 16 residues. The DNA of the CDR3 is TGCAGTGCTAGAGACATAACTAGCGACCTCTCCTACGAGCAGTACTTC. Translation: CSARDITSDLSYEQYF.

This clonotype was observed a handful of times. The V gene is TRBV5-1, the J gene TRBJ1-1, with a possible D match to TRBD1 (5 bases). This CDR3 has 16 residues. CDR1 SGHRS and CDR2 YFSETQ come from the germline V gene. V was pared by 4 bases and J by 6 bases, with 22 bases between. The CDR3 DNA is TGCGCCAGCAGCCGTCGGGGGGAGGCCTATTTGTCTGAAGCTTTCTTT. Protein product: CASSRRGEAYLSEAFF.

This clonotype was observed many times. The V and J genes are TRBV20-1 and TRBJ2-1; TRBD2 agrees at 8 bases. The CDR3 is 17 amino acids. The germline V gene encodes CDR1 DFQATT and CDR2 SNEGSKA (reference sequence). With V trimmed by 5 bases and J by 8 bases, 20 bases remained unmatched. CDR3 amino acids: CSADQIEGGLGGDEQFF. The CDR3 DNA reads TGCAGTGCTGACCAAATTGAGGGGGGACTAGGAGGCGATGAGCAGTTCTTC.

The rearrangement joins TRBV6-5 to TRBJ2-7, with D maybe TRBD2 (5 bases). V shed 4 bases and J shed 9 bases, with 22 bases lying between them. The CDR3 totals 15 residues. Germline V gives CDR1 MNHEY, CDR2 SVGAGI. This CDR3 reads CASSLGSGTPSGQYF. The CDR3 coding sequence is TGTGCCAGCAGTTTGGGGAGCGGAACTCCATCGGGGCAGTACTTC.

This clonotype was observed at least ten times. The CDR3 coding sequence is TGTGCCACCAGTGAAGGGACTAGCTTCTACGAGCAGTACTTC. Translating gives CATSEGTSFYEQYF. The V call is TRBV24-1, the J call TRBJ2-7, with TRBD2 identical over 9 bases. CDR1 is KGHDR and CDR2 is SFDVKD in the germline V gene. This CDR3 contains 14 residues. The J segment lost 3 bases and the V segment lost 4 bases, leaving 3 bases of the junction unmatched.

This clonotype occurred many times. The rearrangement uses TRBV6-6 and TRBJ1-2; D might be TRBD1 (5 bases). The V end lost 0 bases, the J end lost 6 bases, and 20 bases lay between the germline ends. Per germline, CDR1 MNHNY and CDR2 SVGAGI (reference sequence). There are 17 residues in the CDR3. The CDR3 DNA sequence: TGTGCCAGCAGTTACTCGGCAGAGGCTTTTATGGGGGATGGCTACACCTTC. Amino acid sequence: CASSYSAEAFMGDGYTF.

The V and J genes are TRBV7-3 and TRBJ1-5, with no clear D. The CDR3 spans 21 residues. Germline values: CDR1 SGHTA, CDR2 FQGTGA. V shed 2 bases and J shed 0 bases, with 26 bases lying between them. The CDR3 region has the DNA TGTGCCAGCAGCTTATATCTTGAGGGTCGAGGACCCCGAAATAGCAATCAGCCCCAGCATTTT. This codes for CASSLYLEGRGPRNSNQPQHF.

This clonotype appeared a few times. The DNA for the CDR3 is TGTGCCAGCAGCCAAGAAGAGGGGAGGGGGAAGGACACTGAAGCTTTCTTT. Its protein product is CASSQEEGRGKDTEAFF. This chain connects TRBV4-2 to TRBJ1-1; possible D gene TRBD1, 6 bases. CDR3 length equals 17 residues. Trimming removed 0 bases from V and 3 bases from J, with 17 bases in between. Germline V gene data show CDR1 as LGHNA and CDR2 as YNFKEQ.

This clonotype was observed a few times. This sequence joins TRBV5-1 and TRBJ2-7, with D perhaps being TRBD1 or TRBD2 (5 bases each). The CDR3 sequence is 15 residues long. CDR1 is SGHRS, CDR2 YFSETQ, per germline. Trimming removed 0 bases at V and 0 bases at J, with 10 bases between. CDR3 sequence (DNA): TGCGCCAGCAGCTTGGTGGGGACGGGCTCCTACGAGCAGTACTTC. Protein: CASSLVGTGSYEQYF.

This clonotype was detected only once. The junction departs from the called germline gene at one end, perhaps through a read error. In nucleotides, the CDR3 is TGTGCCAGCAGTTCCGTGGGGGCAGGAAAGACCCAGTGCTTC. Translated, it gives CASSSVGAGKTQCF. The genes are TRBV28 and TRBJ2-5; tentatively, D is TRBD1 (6 bases). CDR3 size: 14 residues. Per the germline V gene, CDR1 is MDHEN and CDR2 is SYDVKM.

This clonotype was counted a single time. A clone one base away is much larger, so this may be a read error. The chain joins TRBV20-1 to TRBJ1-1; possible D gene TRBD1, 6 bases. The CDR3 has 18 amino acids. CDR1 and CDR2 (germline): DFQATT, SNEGSKA (reference sequence). The CDR3 DNA is TGCAGTGCTAGAGGGGCGCCAGGGAGGGGGAGCTTGTATGGTGAAGCTTCCTTT. Its protein product is CSARGAPGRGSLYGEASF.

This chain links TRBV15 with TRBJ1-3; D unclear. CDR1 and CDR2 (germline): LNHNV, YYDKDF (reference sequence). The CDR3 contains 16 residues. V lost 0 bases and J lost 0, with 9 bases in between. CDR3 bases: TGTGCCACCAGCAGAGAAGCCACCAACTCTGGAAACACCATATATTTT. Protein sequence: CATSREATNSGNTIYF.

Concerning this clonotype: A much larger clone differs from this one at a single base, so this may be a read error. CDR3 DNA: TGTGCCAGCAGCCGAGGGGGGGAGCAAAATGGCTACACCTTC. It codes for CASSRGGEQNGYTF. The chain has TRBV3-1 and TRBJ1-2; a possible D gene is TRBD1 (6 bases). CDR1 LGHDT and CDR2 YNNKEL come from the germline V gene (reference sequence). Trimming shortened V by 4 bases and J by 6 bases, and 15 bases separated the two germline ends. This CDR3 contains 14 residues. Variable domain in full (rest from reference TRBV3-1 and TRBJ1-2): DTAVSQTPKYLVTQMGNDKSIKCEQNLGHDTMYWYKQDSKKFLKIMFSYNNKELIINETVPNRFSPKSPDKAHLNLHINSLELGDSAVYFCASSRGGEQNGYTFGSGTRLTVV.

This clonotype was observed at least ten times. The chain joins TRBV12-3 or TRBV12-4 to TRBJ1-5; TRBD1 matches at 7 bases. The CDR3 runs to 14 residues. Trimming at V came to 4 bases and at J to 3 bases, leaving 3 bases not matched to a gene. CDR3 residues: CASSSGQVNQPQHF. CDR3 in DNA: TGTGCCAGCAGTTCCGGACAGGTCAATCAGCCCCAGCATTTT.

V gene TRBV27 combines with J gene TRBJ1-2; 10 bases line up with TRBD1. The CDR3 is 18 residues long. Per germline, CDR1 MNHEY and CDR2 SMNVEV (reference sequence). V gave up 6 bases and J gave up 5 bases; unmatched junction bases: 18. This chain's CDR3 is CASSRYLPGPGQGYGYTF. The DNA of the CDR3 is TGTGCCAGCAGCCGTTATCTGCCGGGCCCGGGACAGGGGTATGGCTACACCTTC.

This clonotype was recorded at least ten times. Germline and junction disagree at one end, which may indicate a read error. The genes are TRBV7-7 and TRBJ2-5; the D gene is possibly TRBD2 (5 bases). The V gene's germline CDR1 is SSHAT and CDR2 FNYEAQ (reference sequence). This CDR3 is built from 13 residues. CDR3 in amino acids: CASSVFWEETQYF. DNA for the CDR3: TGTGCTAGCAGCGTGTTTTGGGAGGAGACCCAGTACTTC.

In this sample, this clonotype turned up many times. The chain couples TRBV5-5 to TRBJ1-1; D remains ambiguous. CDR1 and CDR2 (germline): SGHKS, YYEKEE (reference sequence). The V gene lost 0 bases and the J gene lost 1 base, with 13 bases spanning the gap. CDR3 length: 16 amino acids. The CDR3 bases are TGTGCCAGCAGCTTGGCGGCGGGGAGGGCGAACACTGAAGCTTTCTTT. Translation: CASSLAAGRANTEAFF.

This clonotype was counted at least ten times. This chain uses TRBV2 with TRBJ2-1; no firm D call. Between the trimmed V and J ends, which lost 7 bases and 4 bases, there was a span of 14 bases. The CDR3 length is 14 residues. CDR1 is SNHLY and CDR2 is FYNNEI in the germline V gene. CDR3 bases: TGTGCCAGCATGTCACAGCGCCATTACAATGAGCAGTTCTTC. Translation: CASMSQRHYNEQFF.

As concerns this clonotype: This may be a read error: a much more frequent sequence differs by one nucleotide. This chain uses TRBV5-4 with TRBJ2-1; D is perhaps TRBD1 (6 bases). Looked up from germline, CDR1 is SGHNT and CDR2 is YYREEE (reference sequence). The V end was cut by 4 bases, the J end by 8 bases, with 7 bases between. The length of the CDR3 is 11 residues. In nucleotides, the CDR3 is TGTGCCAGCAGCCAGGGGTATGAGCAGTTCTTC. Translated: CASSQGYEQFF.

The chain recombines TRBV7-2 with TRBJ2-4; possible D gene TRBD2, 6 bases. Trimming left V 5 bases short and J 15 bases short, with 17 bases between. The CDR3 runs to 12 residues. Germline assignment: CDR1 SGHTA and CDR2 FQGNSA. CDR3 protein: CASSINRGMWYF. The CDR3 nucleotides are TGTGCCAGCAGCATAAACCGGGGGATGTGGTACTTC.

This clonotype appeared many times. The V gene is TRBV27, the J gene TRBJ2-7, with D possibly TRBD1 on 6 matching bases. V lost 0 bases and J lost 4, with 7 bases in between. The germline V gene encodes CDR1 MNHEY and CDR2 SMNVEV (reference sequence). This CDR3 comprises 13 residues. CDR3 sequence (DNA): TGTGCCAGCAGTTTATCAACAGGGTACGAGCAGTACTTC. It encodes CASSLSTGYEQYF.

This clonotype has just a few counts. The genes are TRBV4-1 and TRBJ2-7; D may be TRBD1 or TRBD2 (5 bases each). The CDR3 sequence is 15 residues long. Germline values: CDR1 MGHRA, CDR2 YSYEKL. Between the trimmed V and J ends, which lost 0 bases and 4 bases, there was a span of 13 bases. The CDR3 sequence: CASSQDSGGRYEQYF. The CDR3 DNA sequence: TGCGCCAGCAGCCAAGATAGTGGGGGTAGGTACGAGCAGTACTTC.

The sample holds many counts of this clonotype. This chain uses TRBV7-2 with TRBJ1-6; maybe TRBD1 (6 bases). Germline V lookup: CDR1 SGHTA, CDR2 FQGNSA. The CDR3 runs to 15 residues. The V gene lost 5 bases and the J gene lost 13 bases, with 21 bases spanning the gap. Written as DNA, the CDR3 is TGTGCCAGCAGCCCCCAACAGGGCCCCCTAGGGCCCCTCCACTTT. Translated: CASSPQQGPLGPLHF.

This clonotype was seen repeatedly, ten times or more. CDR3 sequence reads: CASRRRTGHGYTF. Here the CDR3 DNA reads TGTGCCAGCAGGCGCCGGACAGGGCACGGCTACACCTTC. This chain connects TRBV12-3 or TRBV12-4 to TRBJ1-2; 8 nucleotides line up with TRBD1. This CDR3 has 13 amino acids. The V segment lost 6 bases and the J segment 8 bases; nucleotides outside the gene matches: 8.

This clonotype was seen repeatedly, ten times or more. The V and J genes are TRBV10-3 and TRBJ1-1, with D tentatively TRBD1 (5 bases). V shed 11 bases and J shed 0 bases, with 13 bases lying between them. The CDR3 has 13 amino acids. Germline-derived CDR1 and CDR2 are ENHRY and SYGVKD. In DNA, the CDR3 is TGTGCCGCCACGGCAGGGCTGAACACTGAAGCTTTCTTT. Encoded protein: CAATAGLNTEAFF.

This clonotype was observed many times. CDR3 loop: CASSYSDRGRPIWGNTEAFF. For the CDR3, the DNA is TGTGCCAGCAGTTACTCGGACAGGGGGCGACCCATCTGGGGGAACACTGAAGCTTTCTTT. This sequence joins TRBV6-2 or TRBV6-3 and TRBJ1-1; 11 nucleotides match TRBD1. V was clipped by 0 bases and J by 1 base; unmatched bases: 13. This CDR3 contains 20 residues. Germline CDR1 MNHEY, CDR2 SVGEGT.

This clonotype was seen many times. The rearrangement links TRBV15 to TRBJ1-5; a possible D gene is TRBD1 (6 bases). There are 14 residues in the CDR3. Germline-derived CDR1 and CDR2 are LNHNV and YYDKDF (reference sequence). Trimming removed 5 bases from V and 7 bases from J, with 15 bases in between. CDR3: CATSSTGLGQPQHF. The CDR3 bases are TGTGCCACCAGCTCAACAGGGTTGGGGCAGCCCCAGCATTTT.

The CDR3 spells CASSVDRDTTDTQYF. The CDR3 DNA reads as TGTGCCAGCAGCGTCGACAGGGACACAACAGATACGCAGTATTTT. This chain uses TRBV9 with TRBJ2-3, with 7 bases aligning to TRBD1. Per germline, CDR1 SGDLS and CDR2 YYNGEE. The CDR3 is 15 residues long. V lost 2 bases and J lost 3; bases outside the gene matches: 6.